This T cell receptor beta chain is from a study of blood T cell repertoires in COVID-19. Background on the study: Acute and convalescent COVID-19 samples came from the United States, Italy and Spain. PBMCs, B-cell-depleted T cells, or T cells were the source of the cDNA or gDNA that made up the material.

Libraries were prepared by immunoSEQ multiplex PCR; TCRdb keeps only in-frame clonotypes and omits some of them. This repertoire shows approximately 180,000 clones, approximately 87% found once; its top ten account for about 2.7%. Per the germline V gene, CDR1 is SGHTS and CDR2 is YDEGEE. V was clipped by 7 bases and J by 4 bases, with 22 bases between them. The CDR3 runs 16 residues. The clonotype was recovered from a man aged 35-49 years with active or convalescent COVID-19. Sequenced material: peripheral blood. The V call is TRBV5-8, the J call TRBJ2-3; a possible D gene is TRBD1 (6 bases). CDR3: CASGKSVGAGADTQYF. The CDR3 DNA sequence: TGTGCCAGCGGAAAATCAGTTGGGGCAGGGGCAGATACGCAGTATTTT.